This entry features one T cell receptor beta chain sequence. Its cognate antigen is unknown. TCRdb recomputed calls from the reads with MiXCR, one row per CDR3 protein. Of 380,000 or so distinct CDR3 sequences listed, approximately 30% are singletons. The sample comes from a study of T cell repertoires in cytomegalovirus infection. V lost 4 bases to trimming and J lost 6 bases; unmatched junction nucleotides: 3. This CDR3 is built from 14 residues. The specimen comprised cultured PBMCs, sampled from culture after CMV antigen stimulation. The origin of this receptor is a human donor in good health (CMV status not recorded). Some clones in this sample may be carry-over from other donors' samples. This rearrangement joins TRBV12-3 or TRBV12-4 to TRBJ1-5, with TRBD1 identical over 10 bases. CDR3 sequence: CASSSGQGLQPQHF. The CDR3 DNA reads as TGTGCCAGCAGTTCGGGACAGGGGCTTCAGCCCCAGCATTTT.